Listed here is a single T cell receptor (beta chain). Study processing details: It was from reference gene primer amplification that nucleated cell counts were estimated. The data were produced by immunoSEQ multiplex PCR, yet TCRdb's version contains in-frame clones alone and is incomplete. V and J calls plus clone size are reproduced from that table; the DNA served to infer D and trimming. The data contain about 93,000 clones, around nine tenths of them seen just once; the ten biggest clones take up over 15%. The CDR3 contains 14 residues. V trimming: 2 bases; J trimming: 4 bases; junction bases outside the gene matches: 5. CDR1 is SGHNT and CDR2 is YYREEE in the germline V gene (reference sequence). These data are taken from a study of blood T cell repertoires in COVID-19. Study summary: Sites across the United States, Italy and Spain contributed samples from acute and convalescent COVID-19. PBMCs, B-cell-depleted T cells, or T cells provided the cDNA or gDNA that made up the material.

This chain uses TRBV5-4 with TRBJ1-1, with TRBD1 matching over 7 bases. Sequencing was carried out using peripheral blood. This sequence originates from a woman of 80 years or more with acute or convalescent COVID-19. The DNA of the CDR3 is TGTGCCAGCAGCTTCTATGACAGGGCCACTGAAGCTTTCTTT. It yields the protein CASSFYDRATEAFF.